The sequence of this T cell receptor (beta chain) was determined in a study of blood T cells in healthy people across ages. Background on the study: When template switching was applied, about one barcoded beta molecule was captured per two T cells.

PCR was performed a second time for roughly 6 to 12 cycles using a sample-barcoded 5' primer and a J-beta primer mix. Each cDNA molecule received a tag from a template-switch adaptor that had 12 random nucleotides. TCRdb re-derived calls from the 5' RACE reads in MiXCR, one entry per CDR3 protein. The sample consists of roughly 1.5 million distinct CDR3 sequences, approximately 39% of them appearing once. The sequence was obtained from a woman aged 18-35 years in good health. The specimen was blood.

The CDR3: CASSFSGLAGNTDTQYF. CDR3 DNA sequence: TGTGCCAGCAGCTTCTCGGGACTAGCGGGAAATACAGATACGCAGTATTTT. This sequence joins TRBV9 and TRBJ2-3; 13 nucleotides line up with TRBD2. Germline V lookup: CDR1 SGDLS, CDR2 YYNGEE. J gave up 3 bases and V 4 bases, and 8 bases lay outside the gene matches. The CDR3 contains 17 residues.